The clone carrying this TCR beta chain was observed a few times. Antigen unknown. Trimming took off 4 bases at V and 9 bases at J, with 22 bases between the two ends. Per germline, CDR1 LGHNT and CDR2 FRNRAP. The CDR3 has 16 amino acids. Primers used in a second PCR of about 6 to 12 cycles were a sample-barcoded 5' primer and a J-beta primer mix. TCRdb used MiXCR to reprocess the 5' RACE reads, holding one entry per CDR3 protein. The table has about 800,000 distinct CDR3 sequences, roughly 25% seen once. The data derive from a study of blood T cells in healthy people across ages. Whole-study findings and limits: When set beside aged donors, long-lived donors presented more naive CD4+ cells and higher diversity.

The same data also went into a second study, on T cells of mothers and their children.

The sample was blood. The V gene is TRBV12-5, the J gene TRBJ2-1; D may correspond to TRBD1 or TRBD2 (5 bases each). This sequence was found in a boy between 5 and 17 years old in good health. CDR3 nucleotides: TGTGCTAGTGGTTATTATACGGGACCTCTTCGGGGTGAGCAGTTCTTC. Residues: CASGYYTGPLRGEQFF.